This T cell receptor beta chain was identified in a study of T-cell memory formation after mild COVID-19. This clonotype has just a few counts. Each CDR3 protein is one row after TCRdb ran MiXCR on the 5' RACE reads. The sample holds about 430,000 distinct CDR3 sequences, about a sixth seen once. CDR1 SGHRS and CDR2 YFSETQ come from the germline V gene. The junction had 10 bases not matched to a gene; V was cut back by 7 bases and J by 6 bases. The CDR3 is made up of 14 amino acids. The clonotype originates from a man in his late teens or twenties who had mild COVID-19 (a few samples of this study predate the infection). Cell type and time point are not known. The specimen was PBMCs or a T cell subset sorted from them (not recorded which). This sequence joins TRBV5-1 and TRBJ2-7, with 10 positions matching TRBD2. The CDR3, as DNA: TGCGCCAGCCGCCGGGCTAGCGGGGGACCCGAGCAGTACTTC. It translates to CASRRASGGPEQYF.